What follows are 3 T cell receptor beta chains derived from one specimen sequenced in a study of OX40 agonist ivuxolimab in advanced cancers. Using immunoSEQ multiplex PCR, the repertoire was profiled, and TCRdb retains in-frame clones only, with some absent. This table holds approximately 94,000 clones, about 90% found once. Sequencing was performed on CD4+ or CD8+ T cells sorted from blood, taken in a trial of the OX40 agonist ivuxolimab. Source of these receptors: an adult with an advanced solid tumor such as melanoma, head and neck, liver or kidney cancer.

This clone came up once. The J gene is TRBJ2-3, the V gene TRBV6-6; D may match TRBD1 or TRBD2 (5 bases each). The germline CDR1 and CDR2 sequences are MNHNY and SVGAGI (reference sequence). This CDR3 region has 15 residues. Trimming shortened V by 2 bases and J by 2 bases, and 11 bases separated the two germline ends. The CDR3 DNA reads as TGTGCCAGCAGTTACCCCTCGGGGCACACAGATACGCAGTATTTT. Translation gives CASSYPSGHTDTQYF.

The chain has TRBV5-1 and TRBJ2-5, with 9 bases lining up with TRBD1. V trimming: 4 bases; J trimming: 5 bases; junction bases outside the gene matches: 9. The CDR3 length is 15 residues. Germline CDR1 is SGHRS and CDR2 is YFSETQ. CDR3 nucleotide sequence: TGCGCCAGCAGCCTAGGGGACAGGGATGTGGAGACCCAGTACTTC. This gives the protein CASSLGDRDVETQYF. The full variable domain, completed using reference TRBV5-1 and TRBJ2-5, is KAGVTQTPRYLIKTRGQQVTLSCSPISGHRSVSWYQQTPGQGLQFLFEYFSETQRNKGNFPGRFSGRQFSNSRSEMNVSTLELGDSALYLCASSLGDRDVETQYFGPGTRLLVL.

V and J are TRBV10-1 and TRBJ2-7; perhaps TRBD2 as D (6 bases). There are 13 residues in the CDR3. Germline-derived CDR1 and CDR2 are WNHNN and SYGVQD (reference sequence). Trimming cost V 3 bases and J 3 bases, with 9 bases left between them. Written as DNA, the CDR3 is TGCGCCAGCAGTGATCCGGGGGTCTACGAGCAGTACTTC. It codes for CASSDPGVYEQYF.